One and the same sample provided the 14 T cell receptor beta chains below, sequenced in a study of blood T cell repertoires in COVID-19. Profiling relied on immunoSEQ multiplex PCR, and the TCRdb table lists in-frame clones only, not all of them. The data hold more than 250,000 clones, with approximately 87% observed a single time. The material sequenced was peripheral blood. These receptor sequences come from a man in his sixties who had recovered from COVID-19.

V is TRBV2 and J is TRBJ2-3, with TRBD1 matching over 7 bases. Unmatched junction bases numbered 7, after V lost 8 bases and J lost 2 bases. The CDR3 consists of 14 residues. Germline values: CDR1 SNHLY, CDR2 FYNNEI. The chain's CDR3 is CASSPGTVTDTQYF. The CDR3 nucleotides are TGTGCCAGCTCCCCCGGGACAGTCACAGATACGCAGTATTTT.

V usage is TRBV5-4 and J usage is TRBJ2-5; D possibly corresponds to TRBD2 (5 bases). The CDR3 extends over 15 amino acids. Germline CDR1 reads SGHNT; CDR2 reads YYREEE (reference sequence). V shed 0 bases and J shed 0 bases, with 9 bases lying between them. The CDR3 spells CASSLAGIYQETQYF. The CDR3 bases are TGTGCCAGCAGCTTGGCCGGGATTTACCAAGAGACCCAGTACTTC.

The count of this clone is one. The chain employs TRBV5-1 and TRBJ1-6, with a possible D match to TRBD1 (6 bases). The CDR3 covers 14 residues. Germline loops: CDR1 SGHRS, CDR2 YFSETQ. V shed 4 bases and J shed 14 bases, with 19 bases lying between them. The CDR3 sequence: CASSPGGGPPALHF. Written as DNA, the CDR3 is TGCGCCAGCAGCCCCGGCGGGGGCCCCCCGGCCCTCCACTTT.

The chain couples TRBV6-6 to TRBJ2-2, with TRBD2 identical over 13 bases. J gave up 6 bases and V 5 bases, and 9 bases lay outside the gene matches. The CDR3 loop spans 17 amino acids. Germline lookup yields CDR1 MNHNY and CDR2 SVGAGI (reference sequence). The CDR3 bases are TGTGCCAGCAGTCCTAGGGGACTAGCGGGATTCTCCGGGGAGCTGTTTTTT. Its protein is CASSPRGLAGFSGELFF.

The V gene is TRBV5-4, the J gene TRBJ2-7; perhaps TRBD1 as D (6 bases). CDR3 length: 13 amino acids. CDR1 is SGHNT and CDR2 is YYREEE in the germline V gene (reference sequence). Deletions cut 1 base from V and 6 bases from J, with 11 bases between. CDR3: CASSLTGQSEQYF. The DNA of the CDR3 is TGTGCCAGCAGCTTGACCGGACAGAGCGAGCAGTACTTC. Filled out from reference TRBV5-4 and TRBJ2-7, the complete variable domain reads ETGVTQSPTHLIKTRGQQVTLRCSSQSGHNTVSWYQQALGQGPQFIFQYYREEENGRGNFPPRFSGLQFPNYSSELNVNALELDDSALYLCASSLTGQSEQYFGPGTRLTVT.

J is TRBJ1-3 and V is TRBV7-7; no clear D. Germline lookup yields CDR1 SSHAT and CDR2 FNYEAQ (reference sequence). The CDR3 is 16 residues long. V shed 1 base and J shed 0 bases, with 10 bases lying between them. The CDR3 nucleotides read TGTGCCAGCAGCTTAGTTGGGCAGAGCTCTGGAAACACCATATATTTT. Translated, it gives CASSLVGQSSGNTIYF.

This chain uses TRBV11-2 with TRBJ2-2; D remains ambiguous. The CDR3 has 15 residues. The germline V and J ends were trimmed by 5 bases and 0 bases, with 10 bases remaining between them. Germline CDR1 and CDR2: SGHAT and FQNNGV. CDR3 DNA sequence: TGTGCCAGCAGCCCATTGGCCTCGAACACCGGGGAGCTGTTTTTT. This codes for CASSPLASNTGELFF.

The sample holds a few counts of this clone. The chain links TRBV7-2 to TRBJ1-6, with 9 bases fitting TRBD1. The germline gives CDR1 SGHTA, CDR2 FQGNSA. This CDR3 has 15 residues. V lost 4 bases, J lost 10 bases, and 8 bases stayed unmatched. Here the CDR3 DNA reads TGTGCCAGCAGCTCACCGGGACAGGGAGGATCACCCCTCCACTTT. As protein: CASSSPGQGGSPLHF.

V and J are TRBV2 and TRBJ2-1; D perhaps matches TRBD2 (6 bases). The CDR3 runs 13 residues. CDR1 and CDR2 (germline): SNHLY, FYNNEI. Trimming left V 5 bases short and J 9 bases short, with 14 bases between. The CDR3 coding sequence is TGTGCCAGCAGTACAGGAACCGGGGGTGAGCAGTTCTTC. Its translation is CASSTGTGGEQFF.

This rearrangement joins TRBV6-6 to TRBJ2-1; TRBD2 is a possible D gene (5 bases). Looked up from germline, CDR1 is MNHNY and CDR2 is SVGAGI (reference sequence). The CDR3 length is 14 residues. V was shortened by 3 bases and J by 4 bases, with 10 bases between the two germline ends. CDR3 sequence: CASSYGELYNEQFF. Here the CDR3 DNA reads TGTGCCAGCAGTTATGGGGAGCTTTACAATGAGCAGTTCTTC.

The gene calls are TRBV6-5 and TRBJ2-1; no clear D. CDR1 and CDR2 (germline): MNHEY, SVGAGI. V lost 6 bases and J lost 1, with 7 bases in between. The CDR3 is 13 amino acids. CDR3 loop: CASRASSYNEQFF. In DNA, the CDR3 is TGTGCCAGCAGGGCTTCATCCTACAATGAGCAGTTCTTC.

This clone came up a few times. The gene calls are TRBV11-2 and TRBJ1-1; no clear D. Trimming pared 4 bases from V and 1 base from J, leaving 16 bases between. CDR3 length: 16 amino acids. Germline values: CDR1 SGHAT, CDR2 FQNNGV. CDR3 amino acids: CASSSPDGYPNTEAFF. The CDR3 region has the DNA TGTGCCAGCAGCTCCCCAGACGGGTATCCGAACACTGAAGCTTTCTTT. Complete variable domain (other parts from reference TRBV11-2 and TRBJ1-1): EAGVAQSPRYKIIEKRQSVAFWCNPISGHATLYWYQQILGQGPKLLIQFQNNGVVDDSQLPKDRFSAERLKGVDSTLKIQPAKLEDSAVYLCASSSPDGYPNTEAFFGQGTRLTVV.

This rearrangement joins TRBV2 to TRBJ2-3; 8 bases agree with TRBD1. CDR3 length equals 14 residues. J lost 4 bases, V lost 6 bases, and 6 bases had no gene match. Germline V gene sequence: CDR1 SNHLY, CDR2 FYNNEI. This chain's CDR3 is CASSQQGVSDTQYF. In DNA, the CDR3 is TGTGCCAGCAGCCAACAGGGGGTCTCAGATACGCAGTATTTT. The full variable domain, in which reference TRBV2 and TRBJ2-3 provide the parts outside the CDR3, is EPEVTQTPSHQVTQMGQEVILRCVPISNHLYFYWYRQILGQKVEFLVSFYNNEISEKSEIFDDQFSVERPDGSNFTLKIRSTKLEDSAMYFCASSQQGVSDTQYFGPGTRLTVL.

The rearrangement joins TRBV7-9 to TRBJ1-1; weak D call: TRBD1 (5 bases). CDR3 length: 15 amino acids. Germline lookup yields CDR1 SEHNR and CDR2 FQNEAQ (reference sequence). Trimming left V 0 bases short and J 4 bases short, with 12 bases between. The CDR3 reads CASSLAQNQGTEAFF. Written as DNA, the CDR3 is TGTGCCAGCAGCTTAGCCCAAAACCAGGGCACTGAAGCTTTCTTT. Full variable domain (outside the CDR3, taken from reference TRBV7-9 and TRBJ1-1): DTGVSQNPRHKITKRGQNVTFRCDPISEHNRLYWYRQTLGQGPEFLTYFQNEAQLEKSRLLSDRFSAERPKGSFSTLEIQRTEQGDSAMYLCASSLAQNQGTEAFFGQGTRLTVV.